The entry that follows covers one T cell receptor (beta chain) sequence. This record belongs to a study of T-cell reconstitution after alpha-beta-depleted transplantation in children. Germline V gives CDR1 LNHDA, CDR2 SQIVND (reference sequence). This CDR3 region has 15 residues. V lost 0 bases and J lost 4, with 10 bases in between. During its preparation, the TCRbeta library received unique molecular identifiers. TCRdb redid the calling of the PCR reads with MiXCR, one entry per CDR3 protein. The table records about 500,000 distinct CDR3 sequences, around a third of them present only once. The origin of this receptor is a human donor who donated a stem cell graft to a child with aplastic anemia. This rearrangement joins TRBV19 to TRBJ2-1; D is possibly TRBD1 or TRBD2 (5 bases each). Specimen: PBMCs from the stem cell graft donor, collected from the stem cell graft. In nucleotides, the CDR3 is TGTGCCAGTAGTATAGAAGGGGACCGATACAATGAGCAGTTCTTC. Translated: CASSIEGDRYNEQFF.